These 27 T cell receptor beta chains were all obtained from the same sample, sequenced in a study of T cells in Graves' hyperthyroidism and ophthalmopathy. RNA transcripts were the template for amplifying TCR beta CDR3 regions. In the first-round RT-PCR of the TCR CDR3, the HTBI primer set was used. One entry per CDR3 protein, called by TCRdb with MiXCR from the multiplex PCR reads. The sample lists a few hundred thousand distinct CDR3 sequences; approximately 14% were seen once. The sample was blood. These TCRs come from a woman aged 40-49 years with Graves' ophthalmopathy.

This clonotype was seen ten or more times. The chain recombines TRBV28 with TRBJ2-3, with D maybe TRBD2 (6 bases). Germline V gives CDR1 MDHEN, CDR2 SYDVKM. The CDR3 has 15 amino acids. Trimming removed 5 bases from V and 4 bases from J, with 16 bases in between. The CDR3: CASSRWREGADTQYF. DNA of the CDR3: TGTGCCAGCAGTAGATGGCGGGAAGGGGCAGATACGCAGTATTTT.

There are many counts of this clonotype. The chain employs TRBV24-1 and TRBJ1-5, with TRBD1 matching over 7 bases. V lost 8 bases to trimming and J lost 3 bases; unmatched junction nucleotides: 9. The CDR3 length is 15 residues. Looked up from germline, CDR1 is KGHDR and CDR2 is SFDVKD. CDR3 in DNA: TGTGCCACCAAGCCCTACAGGGGCGTCAATCAGCCCCAGCATTTT. Residues: CATKPYRGVNQPQHF.

As to this clonotype: Just one base apart from a much larger clone, this may be a read error. This chain uses TRBV20-1 with TRBJ2-1, with 10 bases fitting TRBD2. Germline CDR1 DFQATT, CDR2 SNEGSKA (reference sequence). The CDR3 covers 14 residues. CDR3 loop: CSTDTSGTYNEQFF. The DNA of the CDR3 is TGCAGCACGGACACTAGCGGGACCTACAATGAGCAGTTCTTC.

In regard to this clonotype: A junction boundary mismatches the germline segment, possibly from a read error. The chain links TRBV12-3 or TRBV12-4 to TRBJ1-4, with D possibly being TRBD1 (5 bases). CDR3 length equals 15 residues. The CDR3 DNA sequence: TGTGCCAGCAGCGACCGGGGGAGGAGAGGTGAAAAACCGTTTTTT. Its protein product is CASSDRGRRGEKPFF.

This clonotype was detected ten times or more. DNA of the CDR3: TGTGCCAGCAGTTTAAAAGTGAATGGCTACGAGCAGTACTTC. Its protein product is CASSLKVNGYEQYF. The V gene is TRBV12-3 or TRBV12-4, the J gene TRBJ2-7; D unresolved. This CDR3 is 14 amino acids long. V shed 2 bases and J shed 3 bases, with 11 bases lying between them.

A few counts support this clonotype. This chain uses TRBV3-1 with TRBJ1-4, with no clear D. V gave up 1 base and J gave up 8 bases, with 5 bases separating them. The CDR3 has 12 amino acids. Germline CDR1 is LGHDT and CDR2 is YNNKEL (reference sequence). The CDR3 region is CASSQVQEKLFF. The CDR3 DNA follows: TGTGCCAGCAGCCAAGTCCAAGAAAAACTGTTTTTT.

This clonotype was detected once. The chain carries TRBV28 and TRBJ2-2; no clear D gene. Trimming shortened V by 5 bases and J by 0 bases, and 13 bases separated the two germline ends. The CDR3 runs 16 residues. The germline gives CDR1 MDHEN, CDR2 SYDVKM. The CDR3 sequence: CASSPPGVTNTGELFF. The CDR3 DNA is TGTGCCAGCAGTCCCCCTGGCGTTACGAACACCGGGGAGCTGTTTTTT.

DNA for the CDR3: TGTGCCAGCAGCTTGGGAGAGACAACTAATGAAAAACTGTTTTTT. Residues: CASSLGETTNEKLFF. V gene TRBV9 combines with J gene TRBJ1-4; D gene unclear. V lost 4 bases, J lost 0 bases, and 10 bases lay in between. Per the germline V gene, CDR1 is SGDLS and CDR2 is YYNGEE. CDR3 length: 15 residues.

In its sample, this clonotype was seen many times. This chain uses TRBV11-2 with TRBJ2-7; TRBD2 matches 8 bases. Per the germline V gene, CDR1 is SGHAT and CDR2 is FQNNGV. V shed 5 bases, J shed 9 bases, and the junction held 18 bases outside the gene matches. The CDR3 loop spans 16 amino acids. This CDR3 reads CASSAPGTSLSLGQYF. In DNA form, the CDR3 reads TGTGCCAGCAGCGCACCCGGGACTAGTCTGTCCCTCGGGCAGTACTTC.

The sample holds many counts of this clonotype. The rearrangement joins TRBV2 to TRBJ2-1, with TRBD2 matching over 13 bases. The CDR3 contains 13 residues. Trimming at V came to 7 bases and at J to 10 bases, leaving 4 bases not matched to a gene. Germline CDR1 and CDR2: SNHLY and FYNNEI. The CDR3 here is CASNRLAGGEQFF. DNA for the CDR3: TGTGCCAGCAACCGACTAGCGGGGGGCGAGCAGTTCTTC.

This clonotype was observed at least ten times. The genes are TRBV2 and TRBJ2-1, with D perhaps TRBD1 (6 bases). The CDR3 has 13 residues. V lost 4 bases and J lost 5, with 9 bases in between. Germline V CDR1 and CDR2: SNHLY, FYNNEI. CDR3 in amino acids: CASSVGTNNEQFF. The DNA for the CDR3 is TGTGCCAGCAGTGTCGGGACAAACAATGAGCAGTTCTTC.

In regard to this clonotype: This may stem from a read error, because a much larger clone lies one nucleotide away. This sequence joins TRBV2 and TRBJ1-2; unclear D gene. V was clipped by 3 bases and J by 4 bases, with 9 bases between them. From germline, CDR1 is SNHLY and CDR2 FYNNEI. The CDR3 extends over 13 amino acids. Written as DNA, the CDR3 is TGTGCCAGCAGTGACGGTCCGTCCTATGGCTACACCTTC. Residues: CASSDGPSYGYTF.

The chain joins TRBV6-6 to TRBJ1-5; D gene ambiguous. CDR1 MNHNY and CDR2 SVGAGI come from the germline V gene (reference sequence). The length of the CDR3 is 12 residues. The V and J ends lost 2 bases and 10 bases respectively, with 9 bases between them. CDR3 nucleotide sequence: TGTGCCAGCAGTTACATGAAGGATCCCCAGCATTTT. Protein product: CASSYMKDPQHF.

The sample holds many counts of this clonotype. The chain joins TRBV27 to TRBJ2-2; 10 bases agree with TRBD2. The junction had 6 bases not matched to a gene; V was cut back by 5 bases and J by 6 bases. The CDR3 has 15 residues. Germline CDR1 and CDR2: MNHEY and SMNVEV (reference sequence). The CDR3 loop reads CASSPSGRAAGELFF. The CDR3 nucleotides read TGTGCCAGCAGTCCAAGCGGGAGGGCCGCCGGGGAGCTGTTTTTT.

Only a few counts were recorded for this clonotype. V gene TRBV6-1 combines with J gene TRBJ1-6; a possible D gene is TRBD1 (5 bases). The V and J ends lost 5 bases and 13 bases respectively, with 18 bases between them. Germline lookup yields CDR1 MNHNS and CDR2 SASEGT. CDR3 length: 14 amino acids. CDR3 region: CASSRPPGTGPLHF. The CDR3 DNA reads as TGTGCCAGCAGTCGCCCGCCCGGGACGGGCCCCCTCCACTTT.

This rearrangement joins TRBV18 to TRBJ1-1; D unresolved. Germline V gives CDR1 KGHSH, CDR2 LQKENI. The CDR3 sequence is 12 residues long. Trimming took 0 bases from V and 9 from J, leaving 8 bases between them. CDR3: CASSPPVGQAFF. The CDR3 DNA reads as TGTGCCAGCTCACCACCGGTCGGGCAAGCTTTCTTT.

This clonotype was observed a few times. The rearrangement joins TRBV15 to TRBJ2-3, with 7 bases that match TRBD2. Unmatched junction bases numbered 10, after V lost 1 base and J lost 6 bases. The CDR3 contains 16 residues. The germline CDR1 and CDR2 sequences are LNHNV and YYDKDF (reference sequence). CDR3 region: CATSRGPGEGTDTQYF. For the CDR3, the DNA is TGTGCCACCAGCAGAGGCCCCGGGGAGGGTACGGATACGCAGTATTTT.

This chain joins TRBV3-1 and TRBJ2-6, with TRBD1 matching 8 bases. V lost 4 bases to trimming and J lost 4 bases; unmatched junction nucleotides: 6. Germline V gene data show CDR1 as LGHDT and CDR2 as YNNKEL (reference sequence). This CDR3 is built from 16 residues. As DNA, the CDR3 is TGTGCCAGCAGCCGTGGACAGGGCACCGGGGCCAACGTCCTGACTTTC. Its translation: CASSRGQGTGANVLTF. Full variable domain (remainder filled in from reference TRBV3-1 and TRBJ2-6): DTAVSQTPKYLVTQMGNDKSIKCEQNLGHDTMYWYKQDSKKFLKIMFSYNNKELIINETVPNRFSPKSPDKAHLNLHINSLELGDSAVYFCASSRGQGTGANVLTFGAGSRLTVL.

This clonotype has just a few counts. The chain has TRBV7-8 and TRBJ2-1; TRBD2 might be the D (6 bases). This CDR3 region has 15 residues. Germline CDR1 and CDR2: SGHVS and FQNEAQ. With 5 bases removed from V and 4 bases from J, the gap between germline ends came to 15 bases. Written as DNA, the CDR3 is TGTGCCAGCAGCCTCCGGGAGTGGGCATACAATGAGCAGTTCTTC. As protein: CASSLREWAYNEQFF.

V usage is TRBV5-1 and J usage is TRBJ1-5; the D gene is possibly TRBD1 (6 bases). V was pared by 2 bases and J by 5 bases, with 14 bases between. This CDR3 region has 15 residues. Germline V gene sequence: CDR1 SGHRS, CDR2 YFSETQ. CDR3 protein: CASSFAGAEDQPQHF. CDR3 in DNA: TGCGCCAGCAGCTTCGCAGGGGCCGAGGATCAGCCCCAGCATTTT.

There are a few counts of this clonotype. This chain links TRBV20-1 with TRBJ2-2, with 16 bases lining up with TRBD2. Germline-derived CDR1 and CDR2 are DFQATT and SNEGSKA (reference sequence). CDR3 size: 17 residues. The J segment lost 2 bases and the V segment lost 6 bases, leaving 6 bases of the junction unmatched. This chain's CDR3 is CSAPGLAGGINTGELFF. The CDR3, as DNA: TGCAGTGCCCCGGGACTAGCGGGGGGGATAAACACCGGGGAGCTGTTTTTT.

This clonotype was counted many times. The rearrangement uses TRBV7-2 and TRBJ2-5, with D maybe TRBD1 (6 bases). This CDR3 is built from 13 residues. The V and J ends lost 3 bases and 5 bases respectively, with 10 bases between them. CDR1 is SGHTA, CDR2 FQGNSA, per germline. As DNA, the CDR3 is TGTGCCAGCAGCTTTCAGGGGAAGGAGACCCAGTACTTC. Protein sequence: CASSFQGKETQYF.

Many counts were recorded for this clonotype. The chain joins TRBV7-9 to TRBJ2-7; D remains unclear. The CDR3 has 15 residues. Germline V gene sequence: CDR1 SEHNR, CDR2 FQNEAQ (reference sequence). V was pared by 1 base and J by 3 bases, with 13 bases between. CDR3 region: CASSLDAPSLYEQYF. The DNA for the CDR3 is TGTGCCAGCAGCTTAGATGCCCCTTCGCTCTACGAGCAGTACTTC. The variable domain in full, with the rest retrieved from reference TRBV7-9 and TRBJ2-7, is DTGVSQNPRHKITKRGQNVTFRCDPISEHNRLYWYRQTLGQGPEFLTYFQNEAQLEKSRLLSDRFSAERPKGSFSTLEIQRTEQGDSAMYLCASSLDAPSLYEQYFGPGTRLTVT.

This clonotype was seen only a few times. The CDR3 here is CASSPEGTGGNQPQHF. The CDR3 DNA sequence: TGCGCCAGCAGCCCGGAAGGGACAGGGGGCAATCAGCCCCAGCATTTT. The J gene is TRBJ1-5, the V gene TRBV5-1; 10 positions match TRBD1. Germline loops: CDR1 SGHRS, CDR2 YFSETQ. V dropped 4 bases and J dropped 2; count of bases not matched to a gene: 6. The CDR3 is made up of 16 amino acids.

V gene TRBV29-1 combines with J gene TRBJ2-7; TRBD2 matches at 9 bases. The CDR3 runs to 12 residues. Losses at the gene ends were 6 bases for V and 2 bases for J; bases not matched to a gene: 2. Germline V gene data show CDR1 as SQVTM and CDR2 as ANQGSEA. For the CDR3, the DNA is TGCAGCGTCTTAGCGGGAGCCTACGAGCAGTACTTC. As protein: CSVLAGAYEQYF.

In its sample, this clonotype was seen many times. The chain combines TRBV28 with TRBJ2-3; TRBD1 is a possible D gene (6 bases). Between the trimmed V and J ends, which lost 4 bases and 3 bases, there was a span of 14 bases. In germline, CDR1 is MDHEN, CDR2 SYDVKM. The CDR3 spans 15 residues. CDR3 DNA sequence: TGTGCCAGCAGTTACTCAGGGGTTTCGACAGATACGCAGTATTTT. Translating gives CASSYSGVSTDTQYF.

This clonotype occurred many times. The genes are TRBV2 and TRBJ1-1; no reliable D call. The germline V gene has CDR1 SNHLY and CDR2 FYNNEI. This CDR3 spans 13 amino acids. Trimming took 7 bases from V and 2 from J, leaving 11 bases between them. This chain's CDR3 is CASTRRLNTEAFF. DNA of the CDR3: TGTGCCAGCACTAGACGGTTAAACACTGAAGCTTTCTTT.